The rows below give T cell receptor beta chains drawn from one sample of a study of blood T cells in healthy people across ages. One entry per CDR3 protein, called by TCRdb with MiXCR from the 5' RACE reads. Counted here are 650,000 to 1,000,000 distinct CDR3 sequences, about 34% occurring once; the ten biggest clones make up 10% to 15%. Sequenced sample: blood. Receptor source: a man between 18 and 29 years old in good health. Both conserved end residues are part of each CDR3. A D gene is named only where the DNA matches it firmly. Some rows mark clone size as missing; the rest say once, few, many or name a class of expanded clone.

CDR3: CASSWTSGGKDEQFF
DNA: TGTGCCAGCAGCTGGACTAGCGGGGGGAAGGATGAGCAGTTCTTC
V: TRBV7-3
size: few
D: TRBD2
J: TRBJ2-1
length: 15

CDR3: CASSLGAGNIGELFF
DNA: TGTGCCAGCAGTTTAGGGGCAGGGAATATCGGGGAGCTGTTTTTT
V: TRBV27
size: few
D: NA
J: TRBJ2-2
length: 15

CDR3: CASSTDRGNYGYTF
DNA: TGTGCCAGCAGCACCGACAGGGGGAACTATGGCTACACCTTC
V: TRBV7-2
size: many
D: TRBD1
J: TRBJ1-2
length: 14

CDR3: CASSPSGVGTQYF
DNA: TGTGCCAGCAGCCCCTCGGGGGTTGGTACGCAGTATTTT
V: TRBV7-2
size: many
D: NA
J: TRBJ2-3
length: 13

CDR3: CSARVGGASTEAFF
DNA: TGCAGTGCTAGAGTAGGAGGGGCTAGCACTGAAGCTTTCTTT
V: TRBV20-1
size: NA
D: NA
J: TRBJ1-1
length: 14

CDR3: CASSLPTSATEAFF
DNA: TGTGCCAGCAGTCTACCAACCTCCGCGACTGAAGCTTTCTTT
V: TRBV12-3/TRBV12-4
size: NA
D: NA
J: TRBJ1-1
length: 14

CDR3: CASSGGNSGTPAYSPLHF
DNA: TGTGCCAGCAGTGGGGGGAACTCCGGGACACCGGCGTATTCACCCCTCCACTTT
V: TRBV28
size: NA
D: NA
J: TRBJ1-6
length: 18

CDR3: CASSSKPYNEQYF
DNA: TGTGCCAGCAGCTCTAAACCTTACAATGAGCAGTACTTC
V: TRBV7-2
size: NA
D: NA
J: TRBJ2-5
length: 13

CDR3: CASSRISTLGELFF
DNA: TGTGCCAGCAGCCGAATAAGCACCCTCGGGGAGCTGTTTTTT
V: TRBV28
size: NA
D: NA
J: TRBJ2-2
length: 14

CDR3: CASSLAKYNTEAFF
DNA: TGTGCCAGCAGTTTGGCGAAGTACAACACTGAAGCTTTCTTT
V: TRBV27
size: NA
D: NA
J: TRBJ1-1
length: 14

CDR3: CASSDVQETQYF
DNA: TGCGCCAGCAGCGATGTCCAAGAGACCCAGTACTTC
V: TRBV5-1
size: NA
D: NA
J: TRBJ2-5
length: 12

CDR3: CASSLKRGGYEQYF
DNA: TGTGCCAGCAGTTTAAAACGAGGAGGCTATGAGCAGTACTTC
V: TRBV12-3/TRBV12-4
size: NA
D: NA
J: TRBJ2-7
length: 14

CDR3: CASSFGGGVTDTQYF
DNA: TGTGCCAGCAGTTTTGGGGGGGGGGTAACAGATACGCAGTATTTT
V: TRBV12-3/TRBV12-4
size: few
D: TRBD2
J: TRBJ2-3
length: 15

CDR3: CASSSPRRQIYYTF
DNA: TGTGCCAGCAGTTCCCCCCGCCGGCAGATCTACTACACCTTC
V: TRBV28
size: many
D: NA
J: TRBJ1-2
length: 14

CDR3: CASSLVSGEGETQFF
DNA: TGTGCCAGCAGCTTAGTGAGCGGGGAAGGAGAGACCCAGTTCTTC
V: TRBV7-2
size: NA
D: TRBD2
J: TRBJ2-1
length: 15

CDR3: CASSKASYPHRDRPYGYTF
DNA: TGTGCCAGCAGCAAAGCCTCATATCCCCACCGGGACAGGCCCTATGGCTACACCTTC
V: TRBV21-1
size: NA
D: NA
J: TRBJ1-2
length: 19

CDR3: CSVDRGLNTGELFF
DNA: TGCAGCGTTGACCGGGGGCTTAACACCGGGGAGCTGTTTTTT
V: TRBV29-1
size: NA
D: NA
J: TRBJ2-2
length: 14

CDR3: CASSPGLAGGRGRNEQFF
DNA: TGTGCCAGCAGCCCAGGACTAGCGGGGGGGCGAGGTAGGAATGAGCAGTTCTTC
V: TRBV7-8
size: few
D: TRBD2
J: TRBJ2-1
length: 18

CDR3: CASSAERTRYNEQYF
DNA: TGTGCCAGCAGCGCTGAGCGGACCCGGTACAATGAGCAGTACTTC
V: TRBV9
size: NA
D: NA
J: TRBJ2-7
length: 15

CDR3: CASSPTGDQGTGELFF
DNA: TGTGCCAGCTCGCCGACAGGGGACCAGGGCACCGGGGAGCTGTTTTTT
V: TRBV18
size: NA
D: TRBD1
J: TRBJ2-2
length: 16

CDR3: CASSFGQAPNEKLFF
DNA: TGTGCCAGCAGTTTTGGTCAGGCTCCGAATGAAAAACTGTTTTTT
V: TRBV27
size: NA
D: NA
J: TRBJ1-4
length: 15

CDR3: CASTDWNYSGANVLTF
DNA: TGTGCCAGTACGGACTGGAATTACTCTGGGGCCAACGTCCTGACTTTC
V: TRBV6-2/TRBV6-3
size: NA
D: NA
J: TRBJ2-6
length: 16

CDR3: CASSLTLAGNTGELFF
DNA: TGTGCCAGCAGCTTAACCCTAGCGGGTAACACCGGGGAGCTGTTTTTT
V: TRBV7-2
size: few
D: TRBD2
J: TRBJ2-2
length: 16

CDR3: CASIPRPGLQETQYF
DNA: TGTGCCAGCATCCCCCGGCCCGGTCTACAAGAGACCCAGTACTTC
V: TRBV28
size: NA
D: NA
J: TRBJ2-5
length: 15

CDR3: CASSQADTQETQYF
DNA: TGCGCCAGCAGCCAAGCCGACACCCAAGAGACCCAGTACTTC
V: TRBV4-3
size: many
D: NA
J: TRBJ2-5
length: 14

CDR3: CASSLQGARNTEAFF
DNA: TGTGCCAGCAGCTTACAGGGGGCACGGAACACTGAAGCTTTCTTT
V: TRBV7-2
size: few
D: TRBD1
J: TRBJ1-1
length: 15

CDR3: CASSWRVPGDDTEAFF
DNA: TGCGCCAGCAGCTGGCGAGTCCCAGGGGACGACACTGAAGCTTTCTTT
V: TRBV5-1
size: once
D: NA
J: TRBJ1-1
length: 16

CDR3: CSVVVSGTDYGYTF
DNA: TGCAGCGTTGTGGTCTCGGGAACGGACTATGGCTACACCTTC
V: TRBV29-1
size: NA
D: NA
J: TRBJ1-2
length: 14

CDR3: CAWSPPTGINEKLFF
DNA: TGTGCCTGGAGTCCCCCGACAGGGATTAATGAAAAACTGTTTTTT
V: TRBV30
size: few
D: TRBD1
J: TRBJ1-4
length: 15

CDR3: CASSPVGGWYEQYF
DNA: TGTGCCAGCAGCCCGGTAGGGGGTTGGTACGAGCAGTACTTC
V: TRBV9
size: NA
D: NA
J: TRBJ2-7
length: 14

CDR3: CASSQGAWTGESNQPQHF
DNA: TGCGCCAGCAGCCAAGGTGCTTGGACAGGGGAGAGCAATCAGCCCCAGCATTTT
V: TRBV4-1
size: NA
D: TRBD1
J: TRBJ1-5
length: 18

CDR3: CASSWTGENEQFF
DNA: TGCGCCAGCAGCTGGACAGGGGAGAATGAGCAGTTCTTC
V: TRBV5-1
size: many
D: TRBD1
J: TRBJ2-1
length: 13

CDR3: CASSQGTSGYNEQFF
DNA: TGCGCCAGCAGCCAAGGGACTAGCGGTTACAATGAGCAGTTCTTC
V: TRBV4-1
size: few
D: TRBD2
J: TRBJ2-1
length: 15

CDR3: CASRVAGGPHNEQYF
DNA: TGTGCCAGCAGGGTAGCGGGGGGGCCCCACAATGAGCAGTACTTC
V: TRBV6-5
size: NA
D: TRBD2
J: TRBJ2-7
length: 15

CDR3: CAISWDKNTGELFF
DNA: TGTGCCATCAGCTGGGACAAGAACACCGGGGAGCTGTTTTTT
V: TRBV10-3
size: NA
D: NA
J: TRBJ2-2
length: 14

CDR3: CASRRTGAGDWTEAFF
DNA: TGTGCCAGCAGACGGACAGGGGCGGGAGATTGGACTGAAGCTTTCTTT
V: TRBV2
size: few
D: TRBD1
J: TRBJ1-1
length: 16